This TCR beta chain comes out of a study of CD4 and CD8 cells across lung adenocarcinoma regions. The patients had localized lung adenocarcinoma, a non-small cell subtype. TCRdb independently ran MiXCR on the PCR reads; one entry per CDR3 protein. This sample has approximately 4,200 distinct CDR3 sequences, with 40% to 60% found just once. Germline V gives CDR1 MNHEY, CDR2 SVGEGT. CDR3 length: 14 residues. V gave up 6 bases and J gave up 4 bases; unmatched junction bases: 5. The chain recombines TRBV6-2 or TRBV6-3 with TRBJ2-1; 8 bases align to TRBD1. This clonotype originated in a female donor with lung adenocarcinoma. The CD4 and CD8 labels of this study may be unreliable. Sequencing was done on a sample of CD4+ T cells from the center of a lung tumor. The CDR3 nucleotides read TGTGCCAGCAGGGACAGGGAGAAGTACAATGAGCAGTTCTTC. Protein product: CASRDREKYNEQFF.